This is a list of T cell receptor beta chains from one sample in a study of spatial heterogeneity in lung cancer. MiXCR, run by TCRdb on the 5' RACE reads, gives a single entry per CDR3 protein. The data hold about 27,000 distinct CDR3 sequences, with 5.4% observed a single time. The sequencing used PBMCs, collected at follow-up. Every receptor here comes from a female donor with early-stage non-small cell lung cancer. The CDR3 runs from the conserved cysteine through the conserved F or W. Each record gives: CDR3 DNA, CDR3 protein, V gene, J gene, clone size, CDR3 length, D gene. A D gene is named only where the DNA matches it firmly. Size tells how often a clone was seen (once, few, many) or the class of an expanded clone, and some rows leave it out.

CDR3 DNA: TGTGCCAGCAGCTTAGTAGGGGCTGCGTTGGGAGGGGATTCACCCCTCCACTTT
CDR3 protein: CASSLVGAALGGDSPLHF
V gene: TRBV7-9
J gene: TRBJ1-6
clone size: many
CDR3 length: 18
D gene: NA

CDR3 DNA: TGCAGTGCCACCCGCGGCAATCAGCCCCAGCATTTT
CDR3 protein: CSATRGNQPQHF
V gene: TRBV20-1
J gene: TRBJ1-5
clone size: medium-sized
CDR3 length: 12
D gene: NA

CDR3 DNA: TGCGCCAGCAGCCAAGATACGAACACCGGGGAGCTGTTTTTT
CDR3 protein: CASSQDTNTGELFF
V gene: TRBV4-3
J gene: TRBJ2-2
clone size: many
CDR3 length: 14
D gene: NA

CDR3 DNA: TGTGCCAGCAGCCCGGGACAGGCGGGGCAAGAGACCCAGTACTTC
CDR3 protein: CASSPGQAGQETQYF
V gene: TRBV5-8
J gene: TRBJ2-5
clone size: many
CDR3 length: 15
D gene: TRBD1

CDR3 DNA: TGCAGTGCTAGAGATTGGACTAGCGGACGCACAGATACGCAGTATTTT
CDR3 protein: CSARDWTSGRTDTQYF
V gene: TRBV20-1
J gene: TRBJ2-3
clone size: many
CDR3 length: 16
D gene: TRBD2

CDR3 DNA: TGCAGCGTGGATTGGGGCGGGGGTGTGAATGAGCAGTTCTTC
CDR3 protein: CSVDWGGGVNEQFF
V gene: TRBV29-1
J gene: TRBJ2-1
clone size: many
CDR3 length: 14
D gene: TRBD2

CDR3 DNA: TGTGCCAGCAGCGTACAAGTCAGCACCCCCTATACGGGCTACACCTTC
CDR3 protein: CASSVQVSTPYTGYTF
V gene: TRBV9
J gene: TRBJ1-2
clone size: many
CDR3 length: 16
D gene: NA

CDR3 DNA: TGTGCCATCAGTGAGTCTGAGGACGGAACCTCCTACAATGAGCAGTTCTTC
CDR3 protein: CAISESEDGTSYNEQFF
V gene: TRBV10-3
J gene: TRBJ2-1
clone size: few
CDR3 length: 17
D gene: NA

CDR3 DNA: TGTGCCAGCAGCTTAAGACAGGCGTCGGGCTCTGGAAACACCATATATTTT
CDR3 protein: CASSLRQASGSGNTIYF
V gene: TRBV7-2
J gene: TRBJ1-3
clone size: many
CDR3 length: 17
D gene: NA

CDR3 DNA: TGTGCCAGCATTTTCCAGCTAGCGGGTTACAATGAGCAGTTCTTC
CDR3 protein: CASIFQLAGYNEQFF
V gene: TRBV12-3/TRBV12-4
J gene: TRBJ2-1
clone size: NA
CDR3 length: 15
D gene: TRBD2

CDR3 DNA: TGTGCCAGCAGGACGACAGGGAGGGGAACAGATACGCAGTATTTT
CDR3 protein: CASRTTGRGTDTQYF
V gene: TRBV5-6
J gene: TRBJ2-3
clone size: few
CDR3 length: 15
D gene: NA

CDR3 DNA: TGTGCCAGCAGTTGGGGGGGAAACGAGCAGTACTTC
CDR3 protein: CASSWGGNEQYF
V gene: TRBV28
J gene: TRBJ2-7
clone size: many
CDR3 length: 12
D gene: TRBD2

CDR3 DNA: TGTGCCAGCAGCAAGACTAGCGGGGTCTACTACAATGAGCAGTTCTTC
CDR3 protein: CASSKTSGVYYNEQFF
V gene: TRBV7-4
J gene: TRBJ2-1
clone size: few
CDR3 length: 16
D gene: TRBD2

CDR3 DNA: TGTGCCAGCAGCCGAGACGGGACAGGGGTCGTTTCACGATCAGACACCATATATTTT
CDR3 protein: CASSRDGTGVVSRSDTIYF
V gene: TRBV7-2
J gene: TRBJ1-3
clone size: NA
CDR3 length: 19
D gene: TRBD1

CDR3 DNA: TGCAGTGCTAGAGATGTACAGGGCGCCTCCTACGAGCAGTACTTC
CDR3 protein: CSARDVQGASYEQYF
V gene: TRBV20-1
J gene: TRBJ2-7
clone size: many
CDR3 length: 15
D gene: NA

CDR3 DNA: TGTGCCACCAGCAGATCGGGACCGGGACAGAAGACCAAAAACATTCAGTACTTC
CDR3 protein: CATSRSGPGQKTKNIQYF
V gene: TRBV15
J gene: TRBJ2-4
clone size: few
CDR3 length: 18
D gene: TRBD1

CDR3 DNA: TGCAGCGTTGAAGATAAGGGGGCGTATGGCTACACCTTC
CDR3 protein: CSVEDKGAYGYTF
V gene: TRBV29-1
J gene: TRBJ1-2
clone size: many
CDR3 length: 13
D gene: TRBD1

CDR3 DNA: TGTGCCAGCAGCCCAGGCCTAGCGAGCGAGACCCAGTACTTC
CDR3 protein: CASSPGLASETQYF
V gene: TRBV7-8
J gene: TRBJ2-5
clone size: many
CDR3 length: 14
D gene: NA

CDR3 DNA: TGTGCCAGCAGTTTATTGGTTAGTTCCTACGAGCAGTACTTC
CDR3 protein: CASSLLVSSYEQYF
V gene: TRBV28
J gene: TRBJ2-7
clone size: many
CDR3 length: 14
D gene: NA

CDR3 DNA: TGCAGTGCTTTCAACTCAGGGTCCAACACTGAAGCTTTCTTT
CDR3 protein: CSAFNSGSNTEAFF
V gene: TRBV20-1
J gene: TRBJ1-1
clone size: many
CDR3 length: 14
D gene: NA